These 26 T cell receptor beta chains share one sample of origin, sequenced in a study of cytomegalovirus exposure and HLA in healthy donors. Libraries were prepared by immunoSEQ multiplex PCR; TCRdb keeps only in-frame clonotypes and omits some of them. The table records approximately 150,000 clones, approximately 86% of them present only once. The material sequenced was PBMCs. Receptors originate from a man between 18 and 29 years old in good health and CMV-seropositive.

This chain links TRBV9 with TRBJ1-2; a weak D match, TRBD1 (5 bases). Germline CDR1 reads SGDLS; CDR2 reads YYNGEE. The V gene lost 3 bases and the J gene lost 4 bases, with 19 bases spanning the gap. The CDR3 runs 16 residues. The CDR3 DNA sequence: TGTGCCAGCAGCGGCGGAGGCGGCGGGGGACTCTATGGCTACACCTTC. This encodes CASSGGGGGGLYGYTF.

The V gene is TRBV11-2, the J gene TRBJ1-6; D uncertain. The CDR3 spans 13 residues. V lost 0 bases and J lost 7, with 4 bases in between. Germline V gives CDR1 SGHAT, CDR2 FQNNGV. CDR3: CASSLEANSPLHF. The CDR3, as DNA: TGTGCCAGCAGCTTAGAAGCGAATTCACCCCTCCACTTT. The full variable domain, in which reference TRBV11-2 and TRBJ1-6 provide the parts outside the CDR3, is EAGVAQSPRYKIIEKRQSVAFWCNPISGHATLYWYQQILGQGPKLLIQFQNNGVVDDSQLPKDRFSAERLKGVDSTLKIQPAKLEDSAVYLCASSLEANSPLHFGNGTRLTVT.

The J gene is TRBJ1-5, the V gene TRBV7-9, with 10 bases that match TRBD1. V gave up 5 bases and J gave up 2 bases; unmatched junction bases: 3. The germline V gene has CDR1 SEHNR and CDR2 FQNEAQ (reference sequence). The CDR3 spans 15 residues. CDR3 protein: CASSMGQGRNQPQHF. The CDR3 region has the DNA TGTGCCAGCAGCATGGGACAGGGGCGCAATCAGCCCCAGCATTTT.

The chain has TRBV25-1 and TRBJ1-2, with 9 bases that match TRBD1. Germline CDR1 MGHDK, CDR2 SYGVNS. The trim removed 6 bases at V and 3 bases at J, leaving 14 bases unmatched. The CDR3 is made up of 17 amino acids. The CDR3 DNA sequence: TGTGCCAGCAGGGGAGGAAGGGGACAGGGTTCGGACTATGGCTACACCTTC. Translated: CASRGGRGQGSDYGYTF.

DNA for the CDR3: TGCAGCGGCGCGGGGGGGGATTCAACAGGGGAGCAGTACTTC. This gives the protein CSGAGGDSTGEQYF. The rearrangement links TRBV29-1 to TRBJ2-7; TRBD2 agrees at 9 bases. This CDR3 is 14 amino acids long. The germline CDR1 and CDR2 sequences are SQVTM and ANQGSEA. V was pared by 7 bases and J by 7 bases, with 14 bases of the junction left unmatched.

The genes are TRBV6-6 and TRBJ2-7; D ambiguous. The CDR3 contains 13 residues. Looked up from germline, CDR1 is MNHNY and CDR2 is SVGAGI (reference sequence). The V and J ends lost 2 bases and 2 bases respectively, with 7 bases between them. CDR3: CASSYQSTYEQYF. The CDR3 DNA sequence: TGTGCCAGCAGTTACCAGTCAACCTACGAGCAGTACTTC.

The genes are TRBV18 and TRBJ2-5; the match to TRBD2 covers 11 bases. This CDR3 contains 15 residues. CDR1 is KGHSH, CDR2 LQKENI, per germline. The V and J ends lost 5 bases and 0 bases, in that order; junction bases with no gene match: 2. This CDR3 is CASSRTSGYQETQYF. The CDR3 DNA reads TGTGCCAGCTCAAGGACTAGCGGGTACCAAGAGACCCAGTACTTC.

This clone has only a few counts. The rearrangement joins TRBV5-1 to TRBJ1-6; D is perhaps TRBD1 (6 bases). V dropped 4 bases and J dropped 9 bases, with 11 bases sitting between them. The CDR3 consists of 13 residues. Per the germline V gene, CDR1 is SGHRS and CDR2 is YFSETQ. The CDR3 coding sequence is TGCGCCAGCAGCATAACAGGGCGTTCACCCCTCCACTTT. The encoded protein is CASSITGRSPLHF. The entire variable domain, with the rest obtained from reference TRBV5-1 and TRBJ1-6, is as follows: KAGVTQTPRYLIKTRGQQVTLSCSPISGHRSVSWYQQTPGQGLQFLFEYFSETQRNKGNFPGRFSGRQFSNSRSEMNVSTLELGDSALYLCASSITGRSPLHFGNGTRLTVT.

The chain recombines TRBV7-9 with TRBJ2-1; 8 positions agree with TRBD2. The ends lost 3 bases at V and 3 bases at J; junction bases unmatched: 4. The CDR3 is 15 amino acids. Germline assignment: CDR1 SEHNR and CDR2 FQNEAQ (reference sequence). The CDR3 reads CASSFRTSFYNEQFF. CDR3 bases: TGTGCCAGCAGCTTCCGGACTAGCTTCTACAATGAGCAGTTCTTC.

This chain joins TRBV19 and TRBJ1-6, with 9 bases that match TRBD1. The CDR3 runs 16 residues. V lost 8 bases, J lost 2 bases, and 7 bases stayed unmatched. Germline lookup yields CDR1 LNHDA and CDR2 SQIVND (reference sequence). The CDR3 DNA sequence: TGTGCCAGTGGACCTCGACAGGGGGCCTATAATTCACCCCTCCACTTT. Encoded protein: CASGPRQGAYNSPLHF.

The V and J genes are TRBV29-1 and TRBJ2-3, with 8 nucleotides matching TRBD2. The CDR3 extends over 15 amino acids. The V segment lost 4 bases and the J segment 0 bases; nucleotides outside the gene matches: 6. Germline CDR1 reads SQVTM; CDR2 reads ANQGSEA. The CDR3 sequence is CSVAGVAGSTDTQYF. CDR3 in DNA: TGCAGCGTTGCCGGGGTAGCGGGGAGCACAGATACGCAGTATTTT.

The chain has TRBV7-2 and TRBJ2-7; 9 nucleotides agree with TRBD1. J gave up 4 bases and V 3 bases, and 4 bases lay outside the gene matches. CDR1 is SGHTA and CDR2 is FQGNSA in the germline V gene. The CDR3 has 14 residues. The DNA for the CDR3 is TGTGCCAGCAGCTTCAAACAGGGGGCGTACGAGCAGTACTTC. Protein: CASSFKQGAYEQYF.

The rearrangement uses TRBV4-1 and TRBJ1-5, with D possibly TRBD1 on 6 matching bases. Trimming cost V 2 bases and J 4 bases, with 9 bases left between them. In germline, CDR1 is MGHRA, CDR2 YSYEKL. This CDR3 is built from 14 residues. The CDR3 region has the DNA TGCGCCAGCAGCCAAATTGACAGGAATCAGCCCCAGCATTTT. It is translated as CASSQIDRNQPQHF.

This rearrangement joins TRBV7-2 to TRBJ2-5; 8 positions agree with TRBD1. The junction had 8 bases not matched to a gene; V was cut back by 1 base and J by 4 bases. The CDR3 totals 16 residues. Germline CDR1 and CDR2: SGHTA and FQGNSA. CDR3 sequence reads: CASSLGTGGSGETQYF. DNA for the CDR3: TGTGCCAGCAGCTTAGGAACAGGGGGAAGTGGAGAGACCCAGTACTTC.

The CDR3 loop reads CASSFLADSYNEQFF. Here the CDR3 DNA reads TGCGCCAGCAGCTTCCTAGCGGACTCCTACAATGAGCAGTTCTTC. This chain connects TRBV5-1 to TRBJ2-1, with 7 bases that match TRBD2. Germline V gene lookup returns CDR1 SGHRS and CDR2 YFSETQ. Germline trimming cut 2 bases from V and 0 bases from J; bases unmatched to any gene: 2. This CDR3 is built from 15 residues. The whole variable domain, filled in from reference TRBV5-1 and TRBJ2-1, reads KAGVTQTPRYLIKTRGQQVTLSCSPISGHRSVSWYQQTPGQGLQFLFEYFSETQRNKGNFPGRFSGRQFSNSRSEMNVSTLELGDSALYLCASSFLADSYNEQFFGPGTRLTVL.

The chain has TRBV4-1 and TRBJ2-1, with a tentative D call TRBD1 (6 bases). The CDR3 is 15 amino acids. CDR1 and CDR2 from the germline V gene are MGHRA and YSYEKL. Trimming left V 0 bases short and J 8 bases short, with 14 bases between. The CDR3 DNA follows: TGCGCCAGCAGCCAAGATTCTCACAGGGTTTATGAGCAGTTCTTC. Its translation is CASSQDSHRVYEQFF.

This chain's CDR3 is CASCSGTSRDTQYF. The CDR3 DNA reads TGTGCCTCCTGCTCGGGGACTAGCCGCGATACGCAGTATTTT. This rearrangement joins TRBV19 to TRBJ2-3; TRBD2 aligns across 9 bases. In germline, CDR1 is LNHDA, CDR2 SQIVND (reference sequence). The J segment lost 6 bases and the V segment lost 11 bases, leaving 12 bases of the junction unmatched. There are 14 residues in the CDR3.

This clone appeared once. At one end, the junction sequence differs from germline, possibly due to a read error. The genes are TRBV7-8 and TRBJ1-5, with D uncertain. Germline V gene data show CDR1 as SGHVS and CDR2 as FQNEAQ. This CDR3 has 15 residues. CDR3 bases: TGTGCCGGCAGCTTAATCCGGGATAGCAATCAGCCCCAGCATTTT. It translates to CAGSLIRDSNQPQHF.

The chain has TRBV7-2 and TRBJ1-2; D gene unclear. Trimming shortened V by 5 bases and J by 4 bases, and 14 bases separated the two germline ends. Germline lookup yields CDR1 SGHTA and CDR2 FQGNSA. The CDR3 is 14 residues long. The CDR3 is CASSPQEGGYGYTF. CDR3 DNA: TGTGCCAGCAGCCCCCAGGAGGGAGGCTATGGCTACACCTTC.

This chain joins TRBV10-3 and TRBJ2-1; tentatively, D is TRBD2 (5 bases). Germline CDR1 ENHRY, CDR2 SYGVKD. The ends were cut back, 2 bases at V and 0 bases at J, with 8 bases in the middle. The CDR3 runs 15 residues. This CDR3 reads CAISEVGSSYNEQFF. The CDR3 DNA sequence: TGTGCCATCAGTGAGGTAGGGAGCTCCTACAATGAGCAGTTCTTC.

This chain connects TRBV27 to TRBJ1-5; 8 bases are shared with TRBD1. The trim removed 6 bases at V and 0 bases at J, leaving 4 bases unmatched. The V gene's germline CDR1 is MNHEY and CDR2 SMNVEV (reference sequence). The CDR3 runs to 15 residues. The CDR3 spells CASRLGQVSNQPQHF. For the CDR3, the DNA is TGTGCCAGCAGACTGGGACAGGTTAGCAATCAGCCCCAGCATTTT.

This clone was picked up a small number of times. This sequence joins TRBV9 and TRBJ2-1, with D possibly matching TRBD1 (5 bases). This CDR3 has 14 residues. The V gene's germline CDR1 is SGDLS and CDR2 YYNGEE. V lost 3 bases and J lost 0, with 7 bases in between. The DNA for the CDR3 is TGTGCCAGCAGCGGGGGCCTCTCCTACAATGAGCAGTTCTTC. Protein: CASSGGLSYNEQFF.

The CDR3 bases are TGCGCCAGCAGCTTGGTGCCGGAGTATGGCTACACCTTC. Encoded protein: CASSLVPEYGYTF. The rearrangement joins TRBV5-1 to TRBJ1-2, with no clear D. This CDR3 has 13 amino acids. Germline V lookup: CDR1 SGHRS, CDR2 YFSETQ. Trimming took off 0 bases at V and 5 bases at J, with 8 bases between the two ends.

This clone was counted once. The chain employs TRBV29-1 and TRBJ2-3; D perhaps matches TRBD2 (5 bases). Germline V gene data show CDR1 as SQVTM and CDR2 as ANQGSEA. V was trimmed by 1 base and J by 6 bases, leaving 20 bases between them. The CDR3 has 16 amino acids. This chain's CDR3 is CSVEGLRAATLDTQYF. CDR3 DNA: TGCAGCGTTGAAGGGCTCAGAGCGGCGACCCTCGATACGCAGTATTTT.

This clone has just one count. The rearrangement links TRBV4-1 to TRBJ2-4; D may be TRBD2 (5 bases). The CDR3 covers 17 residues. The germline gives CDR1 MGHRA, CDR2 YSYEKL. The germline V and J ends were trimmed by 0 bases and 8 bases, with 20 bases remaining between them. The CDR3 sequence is CASSQEGGFGRLDIQYF. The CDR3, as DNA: TGCGCCAGCAGCCAAGAGGGCGGCTTTGGGAGATTGGACATTCAGTACTTC.

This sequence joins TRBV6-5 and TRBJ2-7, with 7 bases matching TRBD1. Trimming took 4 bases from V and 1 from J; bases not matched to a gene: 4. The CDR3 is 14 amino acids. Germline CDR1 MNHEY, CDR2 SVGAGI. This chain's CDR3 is CASSFQGESYEQYF. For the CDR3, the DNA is TGTGCCAGCAGTTTTCAGGGGGAATCCTACGAGCAGTACTTC.